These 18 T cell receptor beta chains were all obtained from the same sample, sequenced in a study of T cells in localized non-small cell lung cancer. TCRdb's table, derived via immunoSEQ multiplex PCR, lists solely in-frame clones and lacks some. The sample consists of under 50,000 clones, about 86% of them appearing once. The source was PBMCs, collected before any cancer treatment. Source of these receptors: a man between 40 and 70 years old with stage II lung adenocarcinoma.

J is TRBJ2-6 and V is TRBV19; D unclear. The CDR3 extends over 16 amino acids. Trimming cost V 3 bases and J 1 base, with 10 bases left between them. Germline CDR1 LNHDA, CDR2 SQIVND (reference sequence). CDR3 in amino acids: CASSMVALSGANVLTF. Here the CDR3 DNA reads TGTGCCAGTAGTATGGTTGCCTTGTCTGGGGCCAACGTCCTGACTTTC.

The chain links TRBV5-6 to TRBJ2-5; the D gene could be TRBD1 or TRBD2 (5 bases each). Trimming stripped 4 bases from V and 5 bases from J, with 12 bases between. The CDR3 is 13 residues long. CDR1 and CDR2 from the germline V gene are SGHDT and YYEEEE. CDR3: CASSARGEETQYF. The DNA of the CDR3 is TGTGCCAGCAGCGCGAGGGGTGAGGAGACCCAGTACTTC.

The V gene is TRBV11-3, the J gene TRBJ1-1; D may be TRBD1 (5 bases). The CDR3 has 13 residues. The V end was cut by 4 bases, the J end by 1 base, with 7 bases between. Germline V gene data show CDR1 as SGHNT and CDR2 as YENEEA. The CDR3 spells CASSWDGNTEAFF. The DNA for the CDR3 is TGTGCCAGCAGCTGGGACGGGAACACTGAAGCTTTCTTT.

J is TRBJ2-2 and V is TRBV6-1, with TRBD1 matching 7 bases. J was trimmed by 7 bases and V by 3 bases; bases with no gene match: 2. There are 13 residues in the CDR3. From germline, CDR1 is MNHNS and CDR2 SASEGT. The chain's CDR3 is CASSERGRGELFF. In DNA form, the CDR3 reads TGTGCCAGCAGTGAGAGGGGGCGCGGGGAGCTGTTTTTT.

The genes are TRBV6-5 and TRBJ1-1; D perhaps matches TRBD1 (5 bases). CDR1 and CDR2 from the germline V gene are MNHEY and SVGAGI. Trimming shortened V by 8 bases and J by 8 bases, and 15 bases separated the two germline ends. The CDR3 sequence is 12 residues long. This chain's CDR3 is CASRPTAGEAFF. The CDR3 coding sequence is TGTGCCAGCCGCCCAACCGCAGGGGAAGCTTTCTTT.

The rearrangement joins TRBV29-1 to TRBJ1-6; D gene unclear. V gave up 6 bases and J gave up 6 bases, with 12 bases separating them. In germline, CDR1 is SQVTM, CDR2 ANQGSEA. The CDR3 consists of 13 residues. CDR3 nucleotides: TGCAGCGTCCGGGGTGGAGGTAATTCACCCCTCCACTTT. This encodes CSVRGGGNSPLHF.

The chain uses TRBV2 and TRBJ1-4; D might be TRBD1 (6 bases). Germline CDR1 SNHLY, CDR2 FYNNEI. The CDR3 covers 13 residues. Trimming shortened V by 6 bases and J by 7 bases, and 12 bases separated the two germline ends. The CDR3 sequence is CASSVDRSEKLFF. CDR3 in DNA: TGTGCCAGCAGCGTCGACAGGAGTGAAAAACTGTTTTTT.

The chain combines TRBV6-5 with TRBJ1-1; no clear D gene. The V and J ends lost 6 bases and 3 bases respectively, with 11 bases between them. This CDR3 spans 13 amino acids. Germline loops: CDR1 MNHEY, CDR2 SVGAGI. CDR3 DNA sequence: TGTGCCAGCAGATACAGCCGCTACACTGAAGCTTTCTTT. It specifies CASRYSRYTEAFF.

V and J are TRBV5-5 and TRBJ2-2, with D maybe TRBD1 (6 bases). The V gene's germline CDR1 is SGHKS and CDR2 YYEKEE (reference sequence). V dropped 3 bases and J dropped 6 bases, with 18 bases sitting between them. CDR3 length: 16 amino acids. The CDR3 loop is CASSYQGQARPGELFF. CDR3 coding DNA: TGTGCCAGCAGCTATCAGGGGCAGGCCCGCCCCGGGGAGCTGTTTTTT.

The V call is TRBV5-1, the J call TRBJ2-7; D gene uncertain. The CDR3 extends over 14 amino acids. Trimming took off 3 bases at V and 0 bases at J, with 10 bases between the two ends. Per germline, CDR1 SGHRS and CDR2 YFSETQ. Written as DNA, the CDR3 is TGCGCCAGCAGCTCCCTCGGTTCCTCCTACGAGCAGTACTTC. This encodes CASSSLGSSYEQYF.

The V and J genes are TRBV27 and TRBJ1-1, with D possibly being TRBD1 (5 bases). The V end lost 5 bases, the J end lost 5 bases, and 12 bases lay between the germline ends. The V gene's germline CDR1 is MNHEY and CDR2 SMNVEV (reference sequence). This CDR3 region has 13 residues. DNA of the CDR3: TGTGCCAGCAGTGCCTCGGACAAAACTGAAGCTTTCTTT. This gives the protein CASSASDKTEAFF.

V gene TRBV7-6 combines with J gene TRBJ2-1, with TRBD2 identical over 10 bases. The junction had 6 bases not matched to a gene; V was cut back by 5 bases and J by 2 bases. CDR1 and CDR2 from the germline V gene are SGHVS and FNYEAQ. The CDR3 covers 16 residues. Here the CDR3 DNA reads TGTGCCAGCAGCGCATCAAGCGGGGGGGCCTACAATGAGCAGTTCTTC. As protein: CASSASSGGAYNEQFF.

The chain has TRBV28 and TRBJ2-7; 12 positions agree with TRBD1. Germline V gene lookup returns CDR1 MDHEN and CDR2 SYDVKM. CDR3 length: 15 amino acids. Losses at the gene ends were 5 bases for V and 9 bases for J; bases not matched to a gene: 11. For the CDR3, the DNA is TGTGCCAGCAGTAAGACCGGGACAGGGGGCGCGGGGCAGTACGTC. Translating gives CASSKTGTGGAGQYV.

In nucleotides, the CDR3 is TGTGCCAGCAGCCCAGGACAGGGGGCCAACGAGCAGTACGTC. Translation: CASSPGQGANEQYV. The chain recombines TRBV11-1 with TRBJ2-7; 11 bases are a match to TRBD1. Germline CDR1 and CDR2: SGHAT and FQDESV (reference sequence). This CDR3 contains 14 residues. Losses at the gene ends were 5 bases for V and 5 bases for J; bases not matched to a gene: 5.

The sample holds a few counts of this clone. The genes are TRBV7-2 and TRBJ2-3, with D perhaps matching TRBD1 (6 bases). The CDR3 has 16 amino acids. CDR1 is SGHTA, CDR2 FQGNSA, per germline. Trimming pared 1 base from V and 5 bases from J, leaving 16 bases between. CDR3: CASSLEVHRAGDTQYF. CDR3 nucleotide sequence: TGTGCCAGCAGCTTAGAAGTCCACAGGGCGGGAGATACGCAGTATTTT.

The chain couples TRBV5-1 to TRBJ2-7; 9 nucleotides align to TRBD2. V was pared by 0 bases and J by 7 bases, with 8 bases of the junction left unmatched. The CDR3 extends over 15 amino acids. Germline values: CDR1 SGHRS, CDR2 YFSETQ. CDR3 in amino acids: CASSLGTSVGLEQYF. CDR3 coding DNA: TGCGCCAGCAGCTTGGGGACTAGCGTAGGTTTGGAGCAGTACTTC.

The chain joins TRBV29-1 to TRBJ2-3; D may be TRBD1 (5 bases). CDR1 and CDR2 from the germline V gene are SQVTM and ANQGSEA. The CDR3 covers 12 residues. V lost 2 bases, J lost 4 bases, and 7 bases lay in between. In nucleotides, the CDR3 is TGCAGCGTTGAAAAGGGGTCAGATACGCAGTATTTT. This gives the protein CSVEKGSDTQYF.

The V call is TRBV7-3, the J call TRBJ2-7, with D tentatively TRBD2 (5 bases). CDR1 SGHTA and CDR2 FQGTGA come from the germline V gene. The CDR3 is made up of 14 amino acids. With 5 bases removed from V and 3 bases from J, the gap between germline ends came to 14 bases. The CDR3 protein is CASSPGRGLYEQYF. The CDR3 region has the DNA TGTGCCAGCAGCCCCGGACGAGGGCTCTACGAGCAGTACTTC.